One sample yielded the 5 T cell receptor beta chains listed below, sequenced in a study of T-cell memory formation after mild COVID-19. TCRdb recomputed calls from the 5' RACE reads with MiXCR, one row per CDR3 protein. The sample has nearly 250,000 distinct CDR3 sequences, approximately 15% seen once. The specimen was PBMCs or a T cell subset sorted from them (not recorded which). These TCRs come from an adult woman who had mild COVID-19 (a few samples of this study predate the infection). Cell type and time point are not known.

The chain is built from TRBV18 and TRBJ1-5, with 7 nucleotides matching TRBD1. V dropped 4 bases and J dropped 3; count of bases not matched to a gene: 6. The CDR3 loop spans 15 amino acids. Germline CDR1 and CDR2: KGHSH and LQKENI. In nucleotides, the CDR3 is TGTGCCAGCTCACTGGGACAGCCCGACAATCAGCCCCAGCATTTT. Translated, it gives CASSLGQPDNQPQHF.

The V call is TRBV9, the J call TRBJ2-7, with a possible D match to TRBD1 (5 bases). The germline gives CDR1 SGDLS, CDR2 YYNGEE. The CDR3 is 14 amino acids. V lost 0 bases and J 0 bases, leaving 7 bases between the germline ends. DNA of the CDR3: TGTGCCAGCAGCGTAGGGACAAACTCCTACGAGCAGTACTTC. As protein: CASSVGTNSYEQYF.

Details on this clonotype: The junction and the germline gene differ at one end; a read error may be behind it. J is TRBJ1-5 and V is TRBV20-1; 11 bases match TRBD1. The CDR3 is 14 amino acids. Germline assignment: CDR1 DFQATT and CDR2 SNEGSKA (reference sequence). The CDR3 spells CSAGWTGGRQPKHF. The CDR3 DNA follows: TGCAGTGCTGGATGGACAGGGGGCAGACAGCCCAAGCATTTT.

This clonotype was detected only a few times. The chain combines TRBV5-1 with TRBJ2-7; 9 nucleotides match TRBD2. The CDR3 contains 14 residues. J lost 1 base, V lost 4 bases, and 3 bases had no gene match. The germline gives CDR1 SGHRS, CDR2 YFSETQ. The CDR3 sequence: CASSVLAGSYEQYF. In DNA form, the CDR3 reads TGCGCCAGCAGCGTTCTAGCGGGGTCCTACGAGCAGTACTTC.

This clonotype was detected only a few times. In nucleotides, the CDR3 is TGCAGTGCTCATGGTGACAGGCGCTCCTACGAGCAGTACTTC. This translates into CSAHGDRRSYEQYF. The genes are TRBV20-1 and TRBJ2-7, with D maybe TRBD1 (6 bases). The CDR3 extends over 14 amino acids. Trimming took off 5 bases at V and 0 bases at J, with 14 bases between the two ends. Germline CDR1 is DFQATT and CDR2 is SNEGSKA (reference sequence).